This entry lists 13 T cell receptor beta chains sequenced from one sample in a study of cytomegalovirus exposure and HLA in healthy donors. The PCR employed 60 Vbeta primers together with 13 Jbeta primers. The method was immunoSEQ multiplex PCR; TCRdb's version includes in-frame clones alone and lacks a portion of them. The table lists 83,000 or so clones, about 75% of them singletons. Sequencing used PBMCs. All receptors come from a female donor in good health and CMV-seronegative.

The chain is built from TRBV6-6 and TRBJ1-1; D is perhaps TRBD1 (6 bases). The CDR3 contains 16 residues. The germline V and J ends were trimmed by 0 bases and 0 bases, with 11 bases remaining between them. Germline V gene lookup returns CDR1 MNHNY and CDR2 SVGAGI (reference sequence). CDR3 nucleotide sequence: TGTGCCAGCAGTTACTCATCCGGGGACATGAACACTGAAGCTTTCTTT. It specifies CASSYSSGDMNTEAFF.

This CDR3 is CASSFRDQPQHF. The CDR3, as DNA: TGTGCCAGCAGCTTCAGGGATCAGCCCCAGCATTTT. The chain couples TRBV11-2 to TRBJ1-5, with D possibly being TRBD1 (5 bases). Germline values: CDR1 SGHAT, CDR2 FQNNGV. Trimming left V 3 bases short and J 5 bases short, with 5 bases between. The CDR3 loop spans 12 amino acids.

The chain uses TRBV18 and TRBJ1-1, with a tentative D call TRBD1 (5 bases). This CDR3 spans 14 amino acids. Trimming shortened V by 3 bases and J by 9 bases, and 17 bases separated the two germline ends. Germline CDR1 and CDR2: KGHSH and LQKENI. CDR3 nucleotide sequence: TGTGCCAGCTCACCTTCCGGGACTATCGGGCAAGCTTTCTTT. It encodes CASSPSGTIGQAFF.

In this sample, this clone turned up once. The CDR3 DNA follows: TGTGCCAGCAGCCAAGTTGCGGGGAAGACCCAGTACTTC. It translates to CASSQVAGKTQYF. The chain joins TRBV14 to TRBJ2-5, with D perhaps TRBD2 (6 bases). Germline assignment: CDR1 SGHDN and CDR2 FVKESK. V gave up 1 base and J gave up 6 bases, with 9 bases separating them. This CDR3 is 13 amino acids long.

V is TRBV7-2 and J is TRBJ1-2; the match to TRBD1 covers 10 bases. V was pared by 5 bases and J by 8 bases, with 5 bases of the junction left unmatched. This CDR3 is 13 amino acids long. The germline CDR1 and CDR2 sequences are SGHTA and FQGNSA. CDR3 sequence (DNA): TGTGCCAGCAGCCGGGGACAGGGGAACGGCTACACCTTC. As protein: CASSRGQGNGYTF.

The rearrangement joins TRBV7-2 to TRBJ2-5; 13 nucleotides match TRBD2. V lost 3 bases to trimming and J lost 5 bases; unmatched junction nucleotides: 12. Looked up from germline, CDR1 is SGHTA and CDR2 is FQGNSA. The CDR3 is 18 residues long. The CDR3 DNA reads TGTGCCAGCAGCTTTACCGGACTAGCGGGGGCCCCTGGCGAGACCCAGTACTTC. It is translated as CASSFTGLAGAPGETQYF. Filled out from reference TRBV7-2 and TRBJ2-5, the complete variable domain reads GAGVSQSPSNKVTEKGKDVELRCDPISGHTALYWYRQSLGQGLEFLIYFQGNSAPDKSGLPSDRFSAERTGGSVSTLTIQRTQQEDSAVYLCASSFTGLAGAPGETQYFGPGTRLLVL.

This chain connects TRBV19 to TRBJ2-7; the D gene is possibly TRBD1 (5 bases). The CDR3 is 12 residues long. V was shortened by 8 bases and J by 0 bases, with 8 bases between the two germline ends. CDR1 is LNHDA and CDR2 is SQIVND in the germline V gene (reference sequence). CDR3 coding DNA: TGTGCCAGTCAGGGCCCCTCCTACGAGCAGTACTTC. Translation: CASQGPSYEQYF.

The V gene is TRBV29-1, the J gene TRBJ2-7, with 7 bases identical to TRBD1. CDR3 length equals 14 residues. Germline V gives CDR1 SQVTM, CDR2 ANQGSEA. After removal of 4 bases from V and 4 bases from J, the junction contained 10 bases not matched to a gene. The CDR3: CSVAVRQGPYEQYF. DNA for the CDR3: TGCAGCGTTGCCGTGCGACAGGGTCCATACGAGCAGTACTTC.

In this sample, this clone turned up once. V usage is TRBV29-1 and J usage is TRBJ2-1, with 8 bases identical to TRBD1. J was trimmed by 10 bases and V by 3 bases; bases with no gene match: 14. Per germline, CDR1 SQVTM and CDR2 ANQGSEA. This CDR3 is built from 15 residues. The CDR3 sequence: CSVDPQDRVLGEQFF. In nucleotides, the CDR3 is TGCAGCGTTGACCCCCAGGACAGGGTGCTGGGCGAGCAGTTCTTC.

This clone was found a few times. The chain links TRBV4-2 to TRBJ2-3; TRBD2 agrees at 12 bases. Germline values: CDR1 LGHNA, CDR2 YNFKEQ. This CDR3 comprises 14 residues. Trimming took 0 bases from V and 11 from J; bases not matched to a gene: 3. CDR3 nucleotides: TGTGCCAGCAGCCAAGAGGCTAGCGGGGGGGTGCAGTATTTT. Its protein product is CASSQEASGGVQYF.

V and J are TRBV28 and TRBJ1-5; 7 bases map to TRBD1. The germline V gene has CDR1 MDHEN and CDR2 SYDVKM. The CDR3 is made up of 14 amino acids. V gave up 6 bases and J gave up 2 bases; unmatched junction bases: 4. For the CDR3, the DNA is TGTGCCAGCAGAGGACAGGAGGGCAATCAGCCCCAGCATTTT. Its translation: CASRGQEGNQPQHF.

The V and J genes are TRBV5-1 and TRBJ2-3; a weak D match, TRBD2 (7 bases). Germline CDR1 and CDR2: SGHRS and YFSETQ. This CDR3 is 14 amino acids long. Trimming removed 4 bases at V and 2 bases at J, with 11 bases between. The CDR3 region is CASSLGGATDTQYF. CDR3 nucleotides: TGCGCCAGCAGCCTTGGGGGGGCCACAGATACGCAGTATTTT.

The chain joins TRBV14 to TRBJ1-2; tentatively, D is TRBD1 (6 bases). CDR3 length: 13 amino acids. CDR1 is SGHDN and CDR2 is FVKESK in the germline V gene. V was pared by 4 bases and J by 2 bases, with 8 bases between. Here the CDR3 reads CASSRQGNYGYTF. The CDR3 DNA reads as TGTGCCAGCAGCCGTCAGGGGAACTATGGCTACACCTTC.